Presented here are 28 T cell receptor beta chains from one specimen sequenced in a study of CD8 T cells in ankylosing spondylitis. A single record per CDR3 protein comes from TCRdb applying MiXCR to the 5' RACE reads. The sample lists approximately 210,000 distinct CDR3 sequences; 9.5% to 15% were seen once. Sequences were obtained from blood, either unsorted or a sorted T cell fraction (not recorded which). These receptors all come from a male donor with ankylosing spondylitis or in good health (not recorded which).

The chain combines TRBV19 with TRBJ2-7, with 8 nucleotides matching TRBD2. Germline V lookup: CDR1 LNHDA, CDR2 SQIVND (reference sequence). The CDR3 extends over 13 amino acids. With 5 bases clipped from V and 6 bases from J, the junction kept 6 bases outside the gene matches. The chain's CDR3 is CASSDSGAGEQYF. CDR3 DNA sequence: TGTGCCAGTAGTGATAGCGGGGCTGGCGAGCAGTACTTC.

This clonotype was detected a few times. The chain recombines TRBV9 with TRBJ2-5; D is unclear. Germline-derived CDR1 and CDR2 are SGDLS and YYNGEE. The CDR3 is 13 amino acids. The V gene lost 1 base and the J gene lost 5 bases, with 9 bases spanning the gap. CDR3 DNA: TGTGCCAGCAGCGTAAAATCCGAGGAGACCCAGTACTTC. This codes for CASSVKSEETQYF.

This clonotype was detected only once. One base away lies a much larger clone, so this may be a sequencing read error. The genes are TRBV7-6 and TRBJ2-1; perhaps TRBD2 as D (5 bases). The ends were cut back, 10 bases at V and 12 bases at J, with 16 bases in the middle. This CDR3 spans 11 amino acids. Germline loops: CDR1 SGHVS, CDR2 FNYEAQ. The CDR3 reads CATYEGGMQFF. The CDR3 DNA reads as TGTGCCACCTACGAGGGCGGAATGCAGTTCTTC.

The chain is built from TRBV27 and TRBJ2-7; TRBD1 aligns across 10 bases. There are 15 residues in the CDR3. V trimming: 5 bases; J trimming: 7 bases; junction bases outside the gene matches: 11. Germline loops: CDR1 MNHEY, CDR2 SMNVEV (reference sequence). Here the CDR3 DNA reads TGTGCCAGCAGTCACTCCGGGACAGGGGTAGGGGAGCAGTACTTC. It translates to CASSHSGTGVGEQYF.

The chain carries TRBV2 and TRBJ2-3, with D possibly matching TRBD2 (6 bases). Germline V gene lookup returns CDR1 SNHLY and CDR2 FYNNEI. The CDR3 is 15 residues long. The germline V and J ends were trimmed by 11 bases and 4 bases, with 22 bases remaining between them. Here the CDR3 reads CASSSSEGRADTQYF. CDR3 nucleotides: TGTGCCTCCTCGTCTAGCGAAGGACGTGCAGATACGCAGTATTTT.

This chain connects TRBV5-1 to TRBJ1-1, with D possibly matching TRBD1 (5 bases). Per the germline V gene, CDR1 is SGHRS and CDR2 is YFSETQ. This CDR3 has 14 residues. V was trimmed by 3 bases and J by 2 bases, leaving 11 bases between them. CDR3 loop: CASSYLDSNTEAFF. DNA for the CDR3: TGCGCCAGCAGCTATTTAGACAGTAACACTGAAGCTTTCTTT.

This clonotype was recorded a few times. The chain recombines TRBV4-1 with TRBJ2-2; D not certain. V gave up 4 bases and J gave up 0 bases, with 12 bases separating them. The germline V gene encodes CDR1 MGHRA and CDR2 YSYEKL. CDR3 length: 16 amino acids. The CDR3 nucleotides are TGCGCCAGCAGCCCTAGGGTACAGCCGAACACCGGGGAGCTGTTTTTT. Translated: CASSPRVQPNTGELFF.

This clonotype turned up a few times. The V and J genes are TRBV2 and TRBJ1-2, with D tentatively TRBD1 (5 bases). From germline, CDR1 is SNHLY and CDR2 FYNNEI. Trimming cost V 1 base and J 7 bases, with 16 bases left between them. The CDR3 sequence is 15 residues long. The CDR3, as DNA: TGTGCCAGCAGTGAAGGGGCAGGGTGGACCTCTGGCTACACCTTC. Its protein is CASSEGAGWTSGYTF. The complete variable domain, with remaining parts taken from reference TRBV2 and TRBJ1-2, reads EPEVTQTPSHQVTQMGQEVILRCVPISNHLYFYWYRQILGQKVEFLVSFYNNEISEKSEIFDDQFSVERPDGSNFTLKIRSTKLEDSAMYFCASSEGAGWTSGYTFGSGTRLTVV.

This clonotype was seen only a few times. The chain employs TRBV7-9 and TRBJ2-1; 7 bases are shared with TRBD2. With V trimmed by 4 bases and J by 10 bases, 10 bases remained unmatched. The CDR3 sequence is 14 residues long. Germline V gene lookup returns CDR1 SEHNR and CDR2 FQNEAQ (reference sequence). The DNA of the CDR3 is TGTGCCAGCAGCTCCCCGGCGGGAGAAGACGAGCAGTTCTTC. This gives the protein CASSSPAGEDEQFF.

This clonotype was seen a few times. The chain links TRBV30 to TRBJ2-7; D unclear. This CDR3 has 12 residues. From germline, CDR1 is GTSNPN and CDR2 SVGIG (reference sequence). Between the trimmed V and J ends, which lost 7 bases and 7 bases, there was a span of 17 bases. The CDR3 here is CASRATAVEQYF. The DNA of the CDR3 is TGTGCCTCCCGGGCCACGGCGGTGGAGCAGTACTTC.

The gene calls are TRBV4-1 and TRBJ2-7; tentatively, D is TRBD1 or TRBD2 (5 bases each). V dropped 1 base and J dropped 2 bases, with 15 bases sitting between them. Germline CDR1 is MGHRA and CDR2 is YSYEKL. This CDR3 contains 16 residues. CDR3 region: CASSQVRGGSTYEQYF. For the CDR3, the DNA is TGCGCCAGCAGCCAAGTCCGGGGCGGTTCGACCTACGAGCAGTACTTC.

This clonotype was seen ten or more times. The chain has TRBV27 and TRBJ1-2, with D possibly being TRBD1 (6 bases). The V gene's germline CDR1 is MNHEY and CDR2 SMNVEV (reference sequence). This CDR3 is built from 14 residues. Trimming left V 6 bases short and J 4 bases short, with 15 bases between. The chain's CDR3 is CASSPRGSGYGYTF. CDR3 sequence (DNA): TGTGCCAGCAGCCCCAGGGGATCAGGCTATGGCTACACCTTC.

The table lists this clonotype with many counts. The CDR3 loop is CASSNGGGGEQFF. CDR3 sequence (DNA): TGTGCCAGCAGTAATGGGGGAGGTGGGGAGCAGTTCTTC. This chain links TRBV7-6 with TRBJ2-1; D perhaps matches TRBD2 (6 bases). Deletions cut 6 bases from V and 10 bases from J, with 16 bases between. Per germline, CDR1 SGHVS and CDR2 FNYEAQ. The CDR3 has 13 amino acids. Full variable domain (remainder filled in from reference TRBV7-6 and TRBJ2-1): GAGVSQSPRYKVTKRGQDVALRCDPISGHVSLYWYRQALGQGPEFLTYFNYEAQQDKSGLPNDRFSAERPEGSISTLTIQRTEQRDSAMYRCASSNGGGGEQFFGPGTRLTVL.

This clonotype has ten or more counts. The V gene is TRBV11-2, the J gene TRBJ2-5; D remains unclear. Trimming left V 6 bases short and J 3 bases short, with 11 bases between. The CDR3 has 13 residues. The V gene's germline CDR1 is SGHAT and CDR2 FQNNGV. The CDR3 spells CASSPTIEETQYF. DNA of the CDR3: TGTGCCAGCAGTCCTACAATCGAAGAGACCCAGTACTTC.

In this sample, this clonotype turned up a few times. The V and J genes are TRBV11-2 and TRBJ1-6; a possible D gene is TRBD1 (6 bases). Between the trimmed V and J ends, which lost 1 base and 9 bases, there was a span of 13 bases. Per the germline V gene, CDR1 is SGHAT and CDR2 is FQNNGV. CDR3 length: 15 amino acids. The CDR3 spells CASSLVRGVFSPLHF. The DNA for the CDR3 is TGTGCCAGCAGCTTAGTTAGGGGGGTGTTTTCACCCCTCCACTTT.

V and J are TRBV4-1 and TRBJ1-2; 9 nucleotides agree with TRBD1. There are 14 residues in the CDR3. The trim removed 1 base at V and 3 bases at J, leaving 0 bases unmatched. Germline V gene sequence: CDR1 MGHRA, CDR2 YSYEKL. The CDR3 sequence: CASSQGTGDYGYTF. As DNA, the CDR3 is TGCGCCAGCAGCCAAGGGACAGGGGACTATGGCTACACCTTC.

The chain joins TRBV5-1 to TRBJ2-6; unclear D gene. Trimming removed 4 bases at V and 0 bases at J, with 8 bases between. CDR3 length: 15 amino acids. Per germline, CDR1 SGHRS and CDR2 YFSETQ. The CDR3 region is CASSPYSSGANVLTF. In nucleotides, the CDR3 is TGCGCCAGCAGCCCCTACTCCTCTGGGGCCAACGTCCTGACTTTC.

The sample holds many counts of this clonotype. The genes are TRBV4-1 and TRBJ2-1; D remains ambiguous. V was trimmed by 0 bases and J by 0 bases, leaving 6 bases between them. CDR3 length: 15 amino acids. Germline assignment: CDR1 MGHRA and CDR2 YSYEKL. CDR3 sequence: CASSQDWSSYNEQFF. The CDR3 DNA follows: TGCGCCAGCAGCCAAGACTGGAGCTCCTACAATGAGCAGTTCTTC.

The table lists this clonotype with a count of one. The V gene is TRBV27, the J gene TRBJ2-7, with D maybe TRBD2 (6 bases). Germline V gene lookup returns CDR1 MNHEY and CDR2 SMNVEV (reference sequence). The V end lost 5 bases, the J end lost 2 bases, and 16 bases lay between the germline ends. The CDR3 length is 15 residues. CDR3 sequence (DNA): TGTGCCAGCAGTCCCACGGGGAGGCACACCTACGAGCAGTACTTC. It encodes CASSPTGRHTYEQYF.

A few counts support this clonotype. The genes are TRBV2 and TRBJ1-4, with D possibly being TRBD1 (5 bases). Trimming took 6 bases from V and 7 from J, leaving 18 bases between them. Germline V CDR1 and CDR2: SNHLY, FYNNEI. The CDR3 spans 15 residues. CDR3 coding DNA: TGTGCCAGCAGGCAGCAGCGGGGACCGGGTGAAAAACTGTTTTTT. Protein: CASRQQRGPGEKLFF.

This clonotype occurred a few times. The V and J genes are TRBV27 and TRBJ2-7; perhaps D is TRBD1 or TRBD2 (5 bases each). CDR1 and CDR2 from the germline V gene are MNHEY and SMNVEV (reference sequence). V gave up 7 bases and J gave up 6 bases, with 16 bases separating them. The CDR3 consists of 13 residues. As DNA, the CDR3 is TGTGCCAGCACCGTAGCCGGGACCTCCGAGCAGTACTTC. Translated, it gives CASTVAGTSEQYF.

This chain's CDR3 is CASSSGTHNTGELFF. CDR3 DNA: TGCGCCAGCAGCTCCGGGACTCATAACACCGGGGAGCTGTTTTTT. The J gene is TRBJ2-2, the V gene TRBV5-1; possibly TRBD2 for D (6 bases). This CDR3 contains 15 residues. The V end was cut by 3 bases, the J end by 2 bases, with 11 bases between. Germline V CDR1 and CDR2: SGHRS, YFSETQ. Full variable domain (rest looked up from reference TRBV5-1 and TRBJ2-2): KAGVTQTPRYLIKTRGQQVTLSCSPISGHRSVSWYQQTPGQGLQFLFEYFSETQRNKGNFPGRFSGRQFSNSRSEMNVSTLELGDSALYLCASSSGTHNTGELFFGEGSRLTVL.

V and J are TRBV5-1 and TRBJ2-3; 9 bases are shared with TRBD2. The V gene end was trimmed by 0 bases and the J gene end by 2 bases; junction bases not matched to a gene: 1. Per germline, CDR1 SGHRS and CDR2 YFSETQ. The CDR3 is 15 amino acids. For the CDR3, the DNA is TGCGCCAGCAGCTTGGGACTAGCGGCCACAGATACGCAGTATTTT. Translation gives CASSLGLAATDTQYF.

This clonotype appeared a few times. The chain joins TRBV12-3 or TRBV12-4 to TRBJ2-1; 9 nucleotides agree with TRBD2. The CDR3 sequence is 15 residues long. Germline trimming cut 3 bases from V and 8 bases from J; bases unmatched to any gene: 8. CDR3 sequence reads: CASSLVSGRMDEQFF. The CDR3, as DNA: TGTGCCAGCAGTTTGGTTAGCGGGAGAATGGATGAGCAGTTCTTC.

The chain is built from TRBV29-1 and TRBJ2-1, with a weak D call TRBD1 (5 bases). This CDR3 region has 14 residues. CDR1 is SQVTM, CDR2 ANQGSEA, per germline. V lost 7 bases and J 4 bases, leaving 17 bases between the germline ends. CDR3 residues: CSANGQFRYNEQFF. CDR3 DNA: TGCAGCGCCAACGGACAATTCAGATACAATGAGCAGTTCTTC.

The table lists this clonotype with many counts. The CDR3 reads CASSQEESSYNEQFF. DNA of the CDR3: TGTGCCAGCAGCCAGGAAGAAAGCTCCTACAATGAGCAGTTCTTC. The chain joins TRBV3-1 to TRBJ2-1; the D is unclear. The germline CDR1 and CDR2 sequences are LGHDT and YNNKEL (reference sequence). The length of the CDR3 is 15 residues. The V end was cut by 3 bases, the J end by 0 bases, with 9 bases between.

This clonotype was counted only a few times. The rearrangement links TRBV4-2 to TRBJ1-3; unclear D gene. V was clipped by 0 bases and J by 0 bases, with 6 bases between them. CDR1 and CDR2 from the germline V gene are LGHNA and YNFKEQ. This CDR3 comprises 15 residues. The CDR3 spells CASSQDRLSGNTIYF. CDR3 coding DNA: TGTGCCAGCAGCCAAGACAGGCTCTCTGGAAACACCATATATTTT.

This clonotype was recorded many times. The chain has TRBV2 and TRBJ2-7; perhaps TRBD1 as D (6 bases). Germline V gene lookup returns CDR1 SNHLY and CDR2 FYNNEI. There are 16 residues in the CDR3. Between the trimmed V and J ends, which lost 3 bases and 1 base, there was a span of 16 bases. CDR3 loop: CASSEPRTEISYEQYF. As DNA, the CDR3 is TGTGCCAGCAGTGAGCCCCGGACAGAAATATCCTACGAGCAGTACTTC.